This TCR beta chain was captured in a study of identical twins. Study-wide results and limits: The study found excess low generation probability among twin-shared out-of-frame alpha sequences. In beta out-of-frame sequences, the excess sharing between twins was weaker.

A note on this clonotype: Its antigen is not known.

The germline V gene has CDR1 MNHEY and CDR2 SVGAGI. The CDR3 covers 14 residues. V was pared by 0 bases and J by 8 bases, with 2 bases of the junction left unmatched. TCRdb re-analysed the 5' RACE reads in MiXCR, keeping a single row per CDR3 protein. The table includes more than 650,000 distinct CDR3 sequences, around 6.1% detected once. The gene calls are TRBV6-5 and TRBJ1-2; 11 bases are a match to TRBD1. The receptor was isolated from a man aged 18 to 29 in good health. The sample consisted of naive T cells sorted from blood. The CDR3 protein is CASSYSGQGEGYTF. CDR3 nucleotide sequence: TGTGCCAGCAGTTACTCGGGACAGGGGGAAGGCTACACCTTC.